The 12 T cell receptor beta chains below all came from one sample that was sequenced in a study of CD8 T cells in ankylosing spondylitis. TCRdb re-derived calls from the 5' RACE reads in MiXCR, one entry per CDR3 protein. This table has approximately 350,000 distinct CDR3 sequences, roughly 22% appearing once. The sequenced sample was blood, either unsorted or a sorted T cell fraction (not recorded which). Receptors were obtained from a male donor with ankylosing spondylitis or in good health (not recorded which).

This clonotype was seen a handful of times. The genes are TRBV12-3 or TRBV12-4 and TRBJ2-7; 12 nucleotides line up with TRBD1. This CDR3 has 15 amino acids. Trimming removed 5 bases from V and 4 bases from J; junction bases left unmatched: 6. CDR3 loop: CASSAPGQGAYEQYF. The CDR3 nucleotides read TGTGCCAGCAGTGCCCCGGGACAGGGGGCATACGAGCAGTACTTC.

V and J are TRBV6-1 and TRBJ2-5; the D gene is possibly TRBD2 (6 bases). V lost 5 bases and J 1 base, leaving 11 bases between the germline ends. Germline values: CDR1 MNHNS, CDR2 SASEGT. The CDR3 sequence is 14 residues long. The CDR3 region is CASSPGLVQETQYF. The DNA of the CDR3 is TGTGCCAGCAGTCCGGGACTGGTCCAAGAGACCCAGTACTTC.

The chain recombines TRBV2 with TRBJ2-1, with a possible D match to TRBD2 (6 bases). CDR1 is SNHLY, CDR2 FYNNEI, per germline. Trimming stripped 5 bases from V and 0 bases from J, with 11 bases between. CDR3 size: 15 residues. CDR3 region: CASSWGESSYNEQFF. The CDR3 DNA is TGTGCCAGCAGTTGGGGGGAAAGCTCCTACAATGAGCAGTTCTTC.

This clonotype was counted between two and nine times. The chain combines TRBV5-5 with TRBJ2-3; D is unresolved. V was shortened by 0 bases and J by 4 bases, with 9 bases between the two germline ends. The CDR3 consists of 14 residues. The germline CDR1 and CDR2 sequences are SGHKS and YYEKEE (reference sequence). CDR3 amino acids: CASSLDWVPDTQYF. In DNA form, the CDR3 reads TGTGCCAGCAGCTTGGATTGGGTTCCAGATACGCAGTATTTT.

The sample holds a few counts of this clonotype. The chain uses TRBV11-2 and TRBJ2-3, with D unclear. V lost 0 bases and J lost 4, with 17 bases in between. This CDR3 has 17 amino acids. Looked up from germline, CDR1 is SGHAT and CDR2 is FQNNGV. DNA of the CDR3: TGTGCCAGCAGCTTAGAATATCTGGGCAGGCACCCAGATACGCAGTATTTT. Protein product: CASSLEYLGRHPDTQYF.

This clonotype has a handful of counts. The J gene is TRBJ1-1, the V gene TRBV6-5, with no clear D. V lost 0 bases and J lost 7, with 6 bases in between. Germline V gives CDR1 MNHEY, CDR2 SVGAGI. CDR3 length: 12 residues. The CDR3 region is CASSYSRGEAFF. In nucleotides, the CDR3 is TGTGCCAGCAGTTACTCCCGGGGTGAAGCTTTCTTT.

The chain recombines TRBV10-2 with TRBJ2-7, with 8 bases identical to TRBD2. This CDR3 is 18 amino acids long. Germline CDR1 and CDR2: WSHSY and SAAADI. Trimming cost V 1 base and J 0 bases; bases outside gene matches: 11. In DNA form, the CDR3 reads TGCGCCAGCAGTGAGTTTGGGACTAGAATAGACCCCTCCTACGAGCAGTACTTC. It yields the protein CASSEFGTRIDPSYEQYF.

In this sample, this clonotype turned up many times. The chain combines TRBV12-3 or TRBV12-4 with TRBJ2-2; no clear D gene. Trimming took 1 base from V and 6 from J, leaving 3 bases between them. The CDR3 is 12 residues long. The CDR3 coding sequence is TGTGCCAGCAGTTTAGTGGCCGGGGAGCTGTTTTTT. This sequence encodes CASSLVAGELFF.

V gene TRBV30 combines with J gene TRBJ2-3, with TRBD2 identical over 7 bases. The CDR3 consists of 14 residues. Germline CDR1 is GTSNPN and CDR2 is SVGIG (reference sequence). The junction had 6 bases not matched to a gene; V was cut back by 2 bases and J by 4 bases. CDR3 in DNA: TGTGCCTGGAGTAGCGGGGTAGGCCCAGATACGCAGTATTTT. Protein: CAWSSGVGPDTQYF.

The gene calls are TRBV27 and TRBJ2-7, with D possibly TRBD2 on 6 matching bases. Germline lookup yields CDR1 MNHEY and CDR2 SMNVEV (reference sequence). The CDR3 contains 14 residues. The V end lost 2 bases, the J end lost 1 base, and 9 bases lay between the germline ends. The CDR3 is CASSLMGGSYEQYF. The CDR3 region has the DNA TGTGCCAGCAGTTTAATGGGGGGTTCCTACGAGCAGTACTTC.

In DNA, the CDR3 is TGTGCCAGCAGTTTATTTTATAGCGGGGGGGCCGGGGAGCTGTTTTTT. Residues: CASSLFYSGGAGELFF. The V gene is TRBV27, the J gene TRBJ2-2, with 11 bases lining up with TRBD2. Trimming removed 1 base from V and 6 bases from J; junction bases left unmatched: 4. This CDR3 region has 16 residues. Germline loops: CDR1 MNHEY, CDR2 SMNVEV (reference sequence).

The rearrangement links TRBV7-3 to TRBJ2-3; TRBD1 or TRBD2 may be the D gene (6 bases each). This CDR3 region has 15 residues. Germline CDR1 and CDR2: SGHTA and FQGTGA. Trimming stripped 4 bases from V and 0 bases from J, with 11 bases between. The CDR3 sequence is CASSSEGGSTDTQYF. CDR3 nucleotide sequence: TGTGCCAGCAGCTCGGAAGGGGGGAGCACAGATACGCAGTATTTT.